One T cell receptor (beta chain) is described in this entry. Its antigen is as yet unknown. Trimming removed 0 bases from V and 2 bases from J; junction bases left unmatched: 9. CDR3 size: 17 residues. Germline V gene lookup returns CDR1 SGDLS and CDR2 YYNGEE. Patients had HPV-negative, locally advanced oral cavity squamous cell carcinoma. Blood cells were analyzed directly, without culture or expansion. The source of the sample is a study of neoadjuvant anti-PD-1 for oral cavity cancer. Findings and limits, study-wide: Pretreatment Treg/Th17 ratio correlated inversely with post-treatment tumor clonality.

Six replicates per PBMC sample, mostly from around 500 ng of genomic DNA. Sequenced by immunoSEQ multiplex PCR; TCRdb stores in-frame clones only, minus some. The table records more than 6,500 clones, 70% to 80% of them present only once. The sequencing here drew on PBMCs, taken before nivolumab (anti-PD-1) treatment. The TCR originated in a person aged 40-85 years with oral cavity squamous cell carcinoma. V is TRBV9 and J is TRBJ2-7, with 9 bases fitting TRBD1. CDR3 nucleotide sequence: TGTGCCAGCAGCGTAGGGGACCCGGGACAGGGCGCCTACGAGCAGTACTTC. Amino acids: CASSVGDPGQGAYEQYF.